This T cell receptor beta chain emerged from a study of OX40 agonist ivuxolimab in advanced cancers. Overall study context: Among those enrolled, mean age was about 62 years (range about 23 to 80) and 82.7% were male.

CDR1 is SGHDT and CDR2 is YYEEEE in the germline V gene. The CDR3 runs 14 residues. The V and J ends lost 0 bases and 7 bases respectively, with 10 bases between them. Sequencing was performed with immunoSEQ multiplex PCR; in TCRdb, only in-frame clones are kept and a portion is missing. The sample lists 45,000 to 65,000 clones, 88% seen once, with around 15% in the top ten. This sample comprised CD4+ or CD8+ T cells sorted from blood, obtained in a trial of the OX40 agonist ivuxolimab. This TCR was sampled from an adult with an advanced solid tumor such as melanoma, head and neck, liver or kidney cancer. The V call is TRBV5-6, the J call TRBJ1-4, with D possibly being TRBD1 (6 bases). For the CDR3, the DNA is TGTGCCAGCAGCTTGGTGGGGGCGACTGAAAAACTGTTTTTT. Translating it yields CASSLVGATEKLFF.